This TCR beta chain was sequenced in a study of blood T cell repertoires in COVID-19. CDR3 size: 12 residues. The J segment lost 4 bases and the V segment lost 7 bases, leaving 2 bases of the junction unmatched. Germline CDR1 reads GTSNPN; CDR2 reads SVGIG (reference sequence). As originally analysed: Estimated nucleated cell counts came from reference gene primer amplification. Sequencing used immunoSEQ multiplex PCR; TCRdb keeps in-frame clones, though not all of them. D and trimming come from the DNA, and the V and J calls and clone size come from that table. The sample holds 250,000 to 400,000 clones, almost 90% seen once.

V gene TRBV30 combines with J gene TRBJ1-2, with 11 bases identical to TRBD1. This clonotype was obtained from a woman younger than 45 with COVID-19, enrolled during active disease. The specimen was peripheral blood. CDR3 DNA: TGTGCCTCTGGGACAGGGGGCTATGGCTACACCTTC. This translates into CASGTGGYGYTF.